The source of this T cell receptor beta chain is a study of Graves' ophthalmopathy and Graves' hyperthyroidism. Regarding the study as a whole: With just under 90% sensitivity and 75% to 84% specificity, a 13-signature model separated ophthalmopathy from stable hyperthyroidism. Ophthalmopathy progression prediction by the model yielded a sensitivity of 55% to 71% and a specificity of around 72%. Blood shared most expanded thyroid clonotypes above 0.001 frequency.

CAS ≥3, NOSPECS ≥4, moderate-to-severe activity and duration under 3 months marked donors with ophthalmopathy. For repertoire sequencing, the TCR beta CDR3 regions were amplified from RNA transcripts. After a first-round RT-PCR with HTBI primers, a second-round multiplex PCR was run. TCRdb re-called the multiplex PCR reads with MiXCR, one entry per CDR3 protein. The sample has hundreds of thousands of distinct CDR3 sequences; 35% to 50% are singletons. V lost 7 bases to trimming and J lost 3 bases, with 16 bases between them. Per the germline V gene, CDR1 is SNHLY and CDR2 is FYNNEI. This CDR3 region has 15 residues. The table lists this clonotype with many counts. Its cognate antigen is unknown.

The sample taken for sequencing was peripheral blood. The receptor's source is an adult man with Graves' ophthalmopathy. The V call is TRBV2, the J call TRBJ1-5, with D maybe TRBD1 (6 bases). CDR3 sequence: CASTRQALSNQPQHF. CDR3 DNA: TGTGCCAGCACCCGACAGGCTCTCTCCAATCAGCCCCAGCATTTT.